One and the same sample provided the 30 T cell receptor beta chains below, sequenced in a study of blood T cells in healthy people across ages. A second PCR, run for about 7 to 11 cycles, used a sample-barcoded 5' primer plus a J-beta primer mix. MiXCR, run by TCRdb on the 5' RACE reads, gives a single entry per CDR3 protein. This table holds hundreds of thousands of distinct CDR3 sequences, 20% to 25% found once. The sample comprised blood. These receptors were collected from a man in his 70s in good health.

V and J are TRBV20-1 and TRBJ2-1; D gene ambiguous. With 3 bases removed from V and 4 bases from J, the gap between germline ends came to 13 bases. The CDR3 covers 14 residues. The germline CDR1 and CDR2 sequences are DFQATT and SNEGSKA (reference sequence). The CDR3 region has the DNA TGCAGTGCTAGGGTAGGCCCAATTTACAATGAGCAGTTCTTC. As protein: CSARVGPIYNEQFF.

There are a few counts of this clonotype. This chain connects TRBV14 to TRBJ1-1, with TRBD1 as a possible D gene (5 bases). The CDR3 covers 14 residues. Germline CDR1 SGHDN, CDR2 FVKESK. V was pared by 0 bases and J by 3 bases, with 8 bases between. The CDR3 spells CASSQEPGYTEAFF. The CDR3 coding sequence is TGTGCCAGCAGCCAAGAGCCAGGGTACACTGAAGCTTTCTTT.

This clonotype was observed a few times. The chain employs TRBV3-1 and TRBJ2-1; D possibly corresponds to TRBD1 (5 bases). From germline, CDR1 is LGHDT and CDR2 YNNKEL (reference sequence). The germline V and J ends were trimmed by 0 bases and 0 bases, with 9 bases remaining between them. This CDR3 spans 16 amino acids. CDR3 nucleotide sequence: TGTGCCAGCAGCCAAGACAGGGTAGGCTCCTACAATGAGCAGTTCTTC. Its translation is CASSQDRVGSYNEQFF.

This clonotype was seen more than once but under ten times. In DNA form, the CDR3 reads TGTGCCACCAGTGACCGGACAGTTTACAATGAGCAGTTCTTC. It yields the protein CATSDRTVYNEQFF. V usage is TRBV24-1 and J usage is TRBJ2-1; TRBD1 might be the D (6 bases). Trimming removed 4 bases from V and 4 bases from J, with 10 bases in between. The CDR3 has 14 residues. Germline V gives CDR1 KGHDR, CDR2 SFDVKD.

The genes are TRBV20-1 and TRBJ2-3; 14 bases are a match to TRBD2. The CDR3 is made up of 18 amino acids. Germline CDR1 DFQATT, CDR2 SNEGSKA (reference sequence). V lost 5 bases and J lost 5; bases outside the gene matches: 15. CDR3 nucleotides: TGCAGTGCTCAGCACGGGACTAGCGGGAGTTCCCTTCTAGATACGCAGTATTTT. It translates to CSAQHGTSGSSLLDTQYF.

This sequence joins TRBV7-2 and TRBJ2-1; 7 bases match TRBD2. V was pared by 2 bases and J by 2 bases, with 6 bases of the junction left unmatched. The CDR3 covers 16 residues. Per germline, CDR1 SGHTA and CDR2 FQGNSA. The DNA of the CDR3 is TGTGCCAGCAGCTTAATCTACAGCGGGACCTACAATGAGCAGTTCTTC. Translating gives CASSLIYSGTYNEQFF.

This clonotype was detected many times. The rearrangement joins TRBV6-1 to TRBJ1-2; D not resolved. Germline CDR1 is MNHNS and CDR2 is SASEGT. This CDR3 spans 13 amino acids. V was pared by 1 base and J by 5 bases, with 8 bases between. CDR3 region: CASSEGRTYGYTF. CDR3 in DNA: TGTGCCAGCAGTGAAGGCAGGACGTATGGCTACACCTTC.

This clonotype appeared a few times. This rearrangement joins TRBV21-1 to TRBJ2-6; the tabulated D call, TRBD2, remains unverified against the DNA. TRBV21-1 is tagged as a pseudogene. CDR3 length: 21 amino acids. The CDR3 region is CASSPKRLAGDDSSGANVLTF. For the CDR3, the DNA is TGTGCCAGCAGCCCAAAGCGATTAGCGGGAGACGACAGCTCTGGGGCCAACGTCCTGACTTTC.

This sequence joins TRBV20-1 and TRBJ2-1; TRBD2 aligns across 9 bases. CDR3 length equals 11 residues. The ends lost 6 bases at V and 8 bases at J; junction bases unmatched: 2. Germline CDR1 and CDR2: DFQATT and SNEGSKA (reference sequence). As DNA, the CDR3 is TGCAGTGCGGGACTAGCAGATGAGCAGTTCTTC. Amino acids: CSAGLADEQFF.

There are a few counts of this clonotype. V gene TRBV29-1 combines with J gene TRBJ2-5; 11 bases align to TRBD2. The CDR3 is 14 amino acids. Trimming removed 4 bases from V and 9 bases from J; junction bases left unmatched: 10. Germline CDR1 and CDR2: SQVTM and ANQGSEA. The CDR3 coding sequence is TGCAGCGTTGCGGTAACTAGCGGGAGATGGGCCCAGTACTTC. This encodes CSVAVTSGRWAQYF.

The chain couples TRBV3-1 to TRBJ2-4, with 9 bases lining up with TRBD2. V trimming: 4 bases; J trimming: 7 bases; junction bases outside the gene matches: 11. CDR3 length equals 16 residues. Germline V gene lookup returns CDR1 LGHDT and CDR2 YNNKEL (reference sequence). The CDR3 region is CASSPYFSGRGNIQYF. The CDR3 DNA is TGTGCCAGCAGCCCCTACTTTAGCGGGAGAGGGAACATTCAGTACTTC.

This clonotype showed up just a few times. The junction departs from germline at one end; a sequencing error may be responsible. The chain uses TRBV12-3 or TRBV12-4 and TRBJ2-7; 8 nucleotides align to TRBD1. CDR3 length: 14 amino acids. The CDR3 DNA reads TGTACCAGCAGTCTTGGACAGGGAATGTACGAGCAGTACTTC. It translates to CTSSLGQGMYEQYF.

This chain links TRBV25-1 with TRBJ2-2, with D possibly matching TRBD1 (5 bases). Looked up from germline, CDR1 is MGHDK and CDR2 is SYGVNS. V shed 3 bases and J shed 4 bases, with 15 bases lying between them. This CDR3 spans 16 amino acids. The CDR3 sequence is CASSDHRRQFTGELFF. In DNA form, the CDR3 reads TGTGCCAGCAGTGACCACCGCCGACAGTTCACCGGGGAGCTGTTTTTT.

The CDR3 here is CATSDSWQETQYF. The CDR3 nucleotides are TGTGCCACCAGTGATTCATGGCAGGAGACCCAGTACTTC. This chain links TRBV24-1 with TRBJ2-5; D is undetermined. Germline CDR1 and CDR2: KGHDR and SFDVKD. V was clipped by 2 bases and J by 5 bases, with 8 bases between them. CDR3 length: 13 residues.

The V and J genes are TRBV20-1 and TRBJ1-2; 9 bases line up with TRBD1. The ends lost 3 bases at V and 8 bases at J; junction bases unmatched: 4. The CDR3 loop spans 12 amino acids. Germline CDR1 and CDR2: DFQATT and SNEGSKA (reference sequence). In nucleotides, the CDR3 is TGCAGTGCTAGCACAGGGGGCGAAGGCTACACCTTC. Translated: CSASTGGEGYTF.

This clonotype was detected ten times or more. The chain recombines TRBV6-6 with TRBJ2-5; D uncertain. Germline assignment: CDR1 MNHNY and CDR2 SVGAGI (reference sequence). CDR3 length: 12 residues. Trimming took 2 bases from V and 1 from J, leaving 2 bases between them. The CDR3 DNA reads TGTGCCAGCAGTTACAGCCAAGAGACCCAGTACTTC. As protein: CASSYSQETQYF.

The chain employs TRBV20-1 and TRBJ2-5, with TRBD1 matching over 8 bases. The CDR3 extends over 14 amino acids. V shed 0 bases and J 5 bases; nucleotides not matched to a gene: 5. In germline, CDR1 is DFQATT, CDR2 SNEGSKA (reference sequence). The CDR3 DNA sequence: TGCAGTGCTAGAGATTGGAACAGGGGGGAGACCCAGTACTTC. It translates to CSARDWNRGETQYF.

This clonotype has only a few counts. The CDR3 sequence: CASSLNGGEETQYF. CDR3 DNA sequence: TGTGCCAGCAGCTTAAACGGGGGTGAGGAGACCCAGTACTTC. J is TRBJ2-5 and V is TRBV7-3; tentatively, D is TRBD2 (6 bases). In germline, CDR1 is SGHTA, CDR2 FQGTGA. CDR3 length: 14 amino acids. The germline V and J ends were trimmed by 1 base and 5 bases, with 11 bases remaining between them.

In its sample, this clonotype was seen a few times. The chain uses TRBV20-1 and TRBJ2-7; TRBD1 matches at 7 bases. V was pared by 2 bases and J by 0 bases, with 7 bases of the junction left unmatched. This CDR3 is 15 amino acids long. Per the germline V gene, CDR1 is DFQATT and CDR2 is SNEGSKA (reference sequence). CDR3 region: CSARLVRQGSYEQYF. CDR3 nucleotides: TGCAGTGCTAGATTGGTTCGACAGGGCTCCTACGAGCAGTACTTC.

Of note for this clonotype: The junction departs from the called germline gene at one end, perhaps through a read error. This chain links TRBV3-1 with TRBJ1-1; D unclear. Germline CDR1 is LGHDT and CDR2 is YNNKEL (reference sequence). The CDR3 loop spans 14 amino acids. DNA for the CDR3: TGTGCCAGCAGCTCCTATTCAGGTGACACTGGAGCTTTCTTT. Translated: CASSSYSGDTGAFF.

This clonotype was seen a few times. The chain employs TRBV10-3 and TRBJ1-1; D gene unclear. The CDR3 covers 13 residues. Germline assignment: CDR1 ENHRY and CDR2 SYGVKD. V lost 6 bases, J lost 7 bases, and 15 bases lay in between. The CDR3 loop reads CAISGEQASEAFF. The CDR3 DNA follows: TGTGCCATCAGCGGGGAGCAGGCGAGTGAAGCTTTCTTT.

This sequence joins TRBV18 and TRBJ1-4, with D perhaps matching TRBD1 (6 bases). V gave up 0 bases and J gave up 10 bases, with 18 bases separating them. This CDR3 is 16 amino acids long. The V gene's germline CDR1 is KGHSH and CDR2 LQKENI. CDR3 nucleotides: TGTGCCAGCTCACCACCGGGGGCCGGGGAACTAGGAAAACTGTTTTTT. It translates to CASSPPGAGELGKLFF.

This clonotype was detected a few times. The chain employs TRBV2 and TRBJ2-7; TRBD1 or TRBD2 may be the D gene (5 bases each). The CDR3 runs 14 residues. Germline loops: CDR1 SNHLY, CDR2 FYNNEI. Between the trimmed V and J ends, which lost 6 bases and 5 bases, there was a span of 17 bases. The CDR3 DNA follows: TGTGCCAGCAGCGCTTCGGGGACGGTCCACGAGCAGTACTTC. Translated, it gives CASSASGTVHEQYF.

This chain links TRBV3-1 with TRBJ2-5, with D possibly being TRBD1 or TRBD2 (6 bases each). The J call could be wrong; TRBJ2-7 is a better fit for the DNA end. This CDR3 has 16 amino acids. Germline-derived CDR1 and CDR2 are LGHDT and YNNKEL (reference sequence). The CDR3: CASSPQALAGQGEQYF. For the CDR3, the DNA is TGTGCCAGCAGTCCCCAAGCCTTGGCGGGACAAGGCGAGCAGTACTTC.

The rearrangement uses TRBV7-2 and TRBJ1-3, with 7 bases that match TRBD1. The CDR3 consists of 15 residues. Unmatched junction bases numbered 5, after V lost 4 bases and J lost 2 bases. Germline CDR1 is SGHTA and CDR2 is FQGNSA. In DNA, the CDR3 is TGTGCCAGCAGCTGGGACAGCCTACCTGGAAACACCATATATTTT. Its translation: CASSWDSLPGNTIYF.

This clonotype was seen a few times. This CDR3 is CASSPPTSSNTQYF. Written as DNA, the CDR3 is TGTGCCAGCAGCCCTCCGACCAGTTCAAATACGCAGTATTTT. This rearrangement joins TRBV7-9 to TRBJ2-3; D is ambiguous. Looked up from germline, CDR1 is SEHNR and CDR2 is FQNEAQ (reference sequence). CDR3 length: 14 amino acids. V was cut by 5 bases and J by 7 bases, with 16 bases left in between.

This clonotype was observed a handful of times. CDR3: CSVAQGIYGYTF. CDR3 DNA sequence: TGCAGCGTAGCCCAGGGGATCTATGGCTACACCTTC. V and J are TRBV29-1 and TRBJ1-2, with D possibly being TRBD1 (6 bases). Trimming pared 6 bases from V and 4 bases from J, leaving 12 bases between. CDR3 length equals 12 residues. Germline CDR1 is SQVTM and CDR2 is ANQGSEA. Filled out from reference TRBV29-1 and TRBJ1-2, the complete variable domain reads SAVISQKPSRDICQRGTSLTIQCQVDSQVTMMFWYRQQPGQSLTLIATANQGSEATYESGFVIDKFPISRPNLTFSTLTVSNMSPEDSSIYLCSVAQGIYGYTFGSGTRLTVV.

The chain recombines TRBV6-2 or TRBV6-3 with TRBJ2-5, with TRBD2 identical over 10 bases. The J call could be wrong; TRBJ2-7 is a better fit for the DNA end. Germline V gives CDR1 MNHEY, CDR2 SVGEGT. The CDR3 runs 15 residues. The CDR3 bases are TGTGCCAGCAGGGATCCTAGCGGGAGCCGATACGAGCAGTACTTC. Translated: CASRDPSGSRYEQYF.

V is TRBV7-3 and J is TRBJ1-1; unclear D gene. Germline CDR1 reads SGHTA; CDR2 reads FQGTGA. The CDR3 length is 16 residues. Trimming shortened V by 4 bases and J by 0 bases, and 15 bases separated the two germline ends. This CDR3 is CASSSSGSQMNTEAFF. CDR3 sequence (DNA): TGTGCCAGCAGCTCCTCGGGCAGTCAGATGAACACTGAAGCTTTCTTT.

This clonotype showed up just a few times. This chain uses TRBV7-8 with TRBJ2-5; a possible D gene is TRBD2 (6 bases). V was pared by 2 bases and J by 5 bases, with 15 bases between. From germline, CDR1 is SGHVS and CDR2 FQNEAQ. The CDR3 has 15 residues. The CDR3 DNA reads TGTGCCAGCAGCTTAAATAGGAGGGCCGGGGAGACCCAGTACTTC. Translation: CASSLNRRAGETQYF.